A single sample is the source of the 21 T cell receptor beta chains below, sequenced in a study of blood T cell repertoires in COVID-19. The repertoire was sequenced with immunoSEQ multiplex PCR; TCRdb's copy has only in-frame clones and lacks some. The sample yields 85,000 to 100,000 clones, roughly 80% seen once. Sequenced input: peripheral blood. The receptor set was obtained from a man aged 50 to 60 who had recovered from COVID-19.

This clone has a handful of counts. J is TRBJ2-7 and V is TRBV3-1 (or the pseudogene TRBV3-2); D is possibly TRBD1 (6 bases). Deletions cut 3 bases from V and 6 bases from J, with 18 bases between. The length of the CDR3 is 15 residues. The V gene's germline CDR1 is LGHDT and CDR2 YNNKEL (reference sequence). CDR3 in amino acids: CASSQSRGTLIEQYF. The CDR3 coding sequence is TGTGCCAGCAGCCAGAGCAGGGGAACGCTTATCGAGCAGTACTTC.

This sequence joins TRBV5-1 and TRBJ1-1, with 9 bases aligning to TRBD1. The junction had 9 bases not matched to a gene; V was cut back by 1 base and J by 5 bases. The CDR3 contains 16 residues. Germline V CDR1 and CDR2: SGHRS, YFSETQ. The CDR3 sequence is CASSLKVTGGGTEAFF. The CDR3 bases are TGCGCCAGCAGCTTGAAGGTGACAGGGGGTGGGACTGAAGCTTTCTTT.

The chain joins TRBV5-1 to TRBJ2-5; 13 bases are shared with TRBD2. CDR1 and CDR2 from the germline V gene are SGHRS and YFSETQ. The CDR3 covers 18 residues. Trimming at V came to 3 bases and at J to 0 bases, leaving 8 bases not matched to a gene. CDR3: CASSYGLAGVSNQETQYF. The CDR3, as DNA: TGCGCCAGCAGCTACGGACTAGCGGGAGTCTCGAACCAAGAGACCCAGTACTTC.

V is TRBV5-6 and J is TRBJ2-3; D may be TRBD2 (6 bases). This CDR3 is built from 16 residues. Germline values: CDR1 SGHDT, CDR2 YYEEEE. Trimming removed 4 bases from V and 5 bases from J, with 20 bases in between. CDR3 nucleotides: TGTGCCAGCAGCGGCGGGACTTCGGGGAGAGTAGATACGCAGTATTTT. Its translation is CASSGGTSGRVDTQYF.

The chain couples TRBV4-2 to TRBJ2-1, with D maybe TRBD2 (6 bases). CDR3 length: 15 amino acids. The germline V gene has CDR1 LGHNA and CDR2 YNFKEQ. V lost 1 base, J lost 0 bases, and 7 bases lay in between. The CDR3 here is CASSQVLASYNEQFF. The DNA of the CDR3 is TGTGCCAGCAGCCAAGTACTAGCCTCCTACAATGAGCAGTTCTTC.

The genes are TRBV4-2 and TRBJ2-3, with 11 bases lining up with TRBD2. Losses at the gene ends were 1 base for V and 2 bases for J; bases not matched to a gene: 8. The V gene's germline CDR1 is LGHNA and CDR2 YNFKEQ. This CDR3 has 18 amino acids. In DNA, the CDR3 is TGTGCCAGCAGCCAAGCCGGGACTAGCGGCAAACTCACAGATACGCAGTATTTT. Amino acids: CASSQAGTSGKLTDTQYF.

The gene calls are TRBV19 and TRBJ2-5; 14 bases agree with TRBD2. V lost 6 bases, J lost 5 bases, and 5 bases stayed unmatched. The V gene's germline CDR1 is LNHDA and CDR2 SQIVND (reference sequence). The CDR3 is 15 residues long. CDR3 residues: CASRRGLAGDETQYF. The CDR3, as DNA: TGTGCCAGTAGGAGGGGACTAGCGGGGGACGAGACCCAGTACTTC.

This sequence joins TRBV4-1 and TRBJ1-2; TRBD1 is a possible D gene (5 bases). The CDR3 is 15 amino acids. Trimming left V 1 base short and J 8 bases short, with 17 bases between. Looked up from germline, CDR1 is MGHRA and CDR2 is YSYEKL. This chain's CDR3 is CASSQAYGSGEGYTF. The CDR3 DNA reads TGCGCCAGCAGCCAAGCGTACGGTTCGGGGGAAGGCTACACCTTC.

The chain recombines TRBV3-1 (or the pseudogene TRBV3-2) with TRBJ1-5; maybe TRBD1 (5 bases). V dropped 4 bases and J dropped 7 bases, with 14 bases sitting between them. Germline-derived CDR1 and CDR2 are LGHDT and YNNKEL (reference sequence). This CDR3 contains 14 residues. CDR3 in amino acids: CASSLRASGQPQHF. CDR3 bases: TGTGCCAGCAGCCTCCGGGCCTCAGGGCAGCCCCAGCATTTT.

This chain links TRBV2 with TRBJ1-2; 8 nucleotides agree with TRBD1. V lost 5 bases and J lost 0; bases outside the gene matches: 2. CDR1 is SNHLY and CDR2 is FYNNEI in the germline V gene. This CDR3 is built from 14 residues. The CDR3 region has the DNA TGTGCCAGCAGTACAGGGGGATCTAACTATGGCTACACCTTC. Its translation: CASSTGGSNYGYTF.

The rearrangement joins TRBV29-1 to TRBJ1-2; D is possibly TRBD1 (5 bases). Germline assignment: CDR1 SQVTM and CDR2 ANQGSEA. The CDR3 is 12 residues long. V dropped 6 bases and J dropped 8 bases, with 16 bases sitting between them. CDR3: CSVLSQGAGYTF. The CDR3 DNA sequence: TGCAGCGTCTTATCTCAGGGCGCCGGCTACACCTTC.

Remarks on this clone: The same CDR3 arises from other DNA sequences in this sample as well. V is TRBV9 and J is TRBJ2-5; 12 bases are shared with TRBD2. Trimming took 0 bases from V and 1 from J; bases not matched to a gene: 4. This CDR3 has 17 residues. Per the germline V gene, CDR1 is SGDLS and CDR2 is YYNGEE. The CDR3 bases are TGTGCCAGCAGCGTAGCTACTAGCGGGGGGACCCAAGAGACCCAGTACTTC. The encoded protein is CASSVATSGGTQETQYF.

V is TRBV24-1 and J is TRBJ2-1; no definite D call. The V gene lost 9 bases and the J gene lost 2 bases, with 10 bases spanning the gap. CDR3 length equals 13 residues. From germline, CDR1 is KGHDR and CDR2 SFDVKD. CDR3 residues: CATSGGAYNEQFF. CDR3 coding DNA: TGTGCCACCTCTGGCGGAGCCTACAATGAGCAGTTCTTC.

The chain carries TRBV7-2 and TRBJ2-1, with D hard to call. The CDR3 has 14 amino acids. Trimming pared 7 bases from V and 9 bases from J, leaving 19 bases between. Germline V CDR1 and CDR2: SGHTA, FQGNSA. The CDR3 region has the DNA TGTGCCAGCACCGAACAACCGGGTAGAGGTGAGCAGTTCTTC. This encodes CASTEQPGRGEQFF.

This chain connects TRBV6-5 to TRBJ2-6, with unresolved D. Trimming cost V 8 bases and J 1 base, with 12 bases left between them. Germline V lookup: CDR1 MNHEY, CDR2 SVGAGI. The CDR3 consists of 15 residues. The chain's CDR3 is CASRASDSGANVLTF. CDR3 nucleotide sequence: TGTGCCAGCCGCGCGAGTGATTCTGGGGCCAACGTCCTGACTTTC.

The chain links TRBV19 to TRBJ2-5; a weak D match, TRBD1 (6 bases). Germline V CDR1 and CDR2: LNHDA, SQIVND (reference sequence). The V gene lost 2 bases and the J gene lost 3 bases, with 13 bases spanning the gap. The CDR3 contains 15 residues. CDR3 nucleotide sequence: TGTGCCAGTAGTATAACTCTGGGGGCTAAAGAGACCCAGTACTTC. This sequence encodes CASSITLGAKETQYF.

This clone was picked up one time. This chain links TRBV9 with TRBJ1-5; possible D gene TRBD1, 6 bases. Germline-derived CDR1 and CDR2 are SGDLS and YYNGEE. V lost 3 bases and J 2 bases, leaving 15 bases between the germline ends. This CDR3 spans 16 amino acids. The CDR3: CASSAGTGFRNQPQHF. CDR3 DNA: TGTGCCAGCAGCGCGGGTACAGGGTTTCGCAATCAGCCCCAGCATTTT. The whole variable domain, remainder taken from reference TRBV9 and TRBJ1-5, is DSGVTQTPKHLITATGQRVTLRCSPRSGDLSVYWYQQSLDQGLQFLIQYYNGEERAKGNILERFSAQQFPDLHSELNLSSLELGDSALYFCASSAGTGFRNQPQHFGDGTRLSIL.

The chain joins TRBV20-1 to TRBJ2-7, with D unclear. The CDR3 is 12 residues long. From germline, CDR1 is DFQATT and CDR2 SNEGSKA (reference sequence). The V gene lost 3 bases and the J gene lost 5 bases, with 11 bases spanning the gap. In nucleotides, the CDR3 is TGCAGTGCTAGTCTGGCCTTTGACGAGCAGTACTTC. This encodes CSASLAFDEQYF.

This chain joins TRBV5-6 and TRBJ1-2; D might be TRBD1 (6 bases). Trimming pared 4 bases from V and 4 bases from J, leaving 23 bases between. CDR1 is SGHDT, CDR2 YYEEEE, per germline. CDR3 length: 17 residues. The CDR3 nucleotides read TGTGCCAGCAGCCTATACAGCACTGGGGGCGCGGGCTATGGCTACACCTTC. Translation: CASSLYSTGGAGYGYTF.

The V and J genes are TRBV6-4 and TRBJ1-5; D ambiguous. The length of the CDR3 is 14 residues. V gave up 7 bases and J gave up 2 bases, with 12 bases separating them. CDR1 MRHNA and CDR2 SNTAGT come from the germline V gene. The CDR3 DNA is TGTGCCAGCATTTTGCGTGAACGCAATCAGCCCCAGCATTTT. It translates to CASILRERNQPQHF.

The V and J genes are TRBV18 and TRBJ1-2; a weak D match, TRBD1 (6 bases). V shed 0 bases and J shed 6 bases, with 11 bases lying between them. The CDR3 extends over 14 amino acids. Germline values: CDR1 KGHSH, CDR2 LQKENI. CDR3 sequence (DNA): TGTGCCAGCTCACCACCGATCAGGGGTGATGGCTACACCTTC. The encoded protein is CASSPPIRGDGYTF.